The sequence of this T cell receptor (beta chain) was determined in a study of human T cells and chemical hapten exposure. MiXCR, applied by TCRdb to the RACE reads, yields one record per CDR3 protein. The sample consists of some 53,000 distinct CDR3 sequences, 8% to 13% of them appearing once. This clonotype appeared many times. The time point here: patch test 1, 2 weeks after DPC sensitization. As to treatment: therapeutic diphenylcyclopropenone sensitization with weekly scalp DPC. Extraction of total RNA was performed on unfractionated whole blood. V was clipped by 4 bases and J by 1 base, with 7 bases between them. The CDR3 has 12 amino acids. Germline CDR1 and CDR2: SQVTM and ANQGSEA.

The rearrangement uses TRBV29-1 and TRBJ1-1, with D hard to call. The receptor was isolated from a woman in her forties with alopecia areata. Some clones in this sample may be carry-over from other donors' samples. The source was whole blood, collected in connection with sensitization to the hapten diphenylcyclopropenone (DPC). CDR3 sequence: CSVVSTNTEAFF. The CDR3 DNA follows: TGCAGCGTTGTAAGTACGAACACTGAAGCTTTCTTT.